Listed below are T cell receptor beta chains from one sample, sequenced in a study of cytomegalovirus exposure and HLA in healthy donors. Sequencing was performed with immunoSEQ multiplex PCR; in TCRdb, only in-frame clones are kept and a portion is missing. The table has some 170,000 clones, 75% to 80% seen once. The source material was PBMCs. The source is a man aged 40-55 years in good health and CMV-seropositive. The CDR3 runs from the conserved cysteine through the conserved F or W.

v_call: TRBV4-1
j_call: TRBJ2-7
cdr3_aa: CASSGDNSYEQYF

v_call: TRBV7-7
j_call: TRBJ2-5
cdr3_aa: CASSLGKQGAETQYF

v_call: TRBV11-1
j_call: TRBJ2-5
cdr3_aa: CASSLDGGWETQYF

v_call: TRBV9
j_call: TRBJ2-2
cdr3_aa: CASSVGTSGSFGELFF

v_call: TRBV2
j_call: TRBJ2-1
cdr3_aa: CAIRGTSGRNEQFF

v_call: TRBV7-2
j_call: TRBJ2-7
cdr3_aa: CASSRTSGRSYEQYF

v_call: TRBV7-9
j_call: TRBJ1-5
cdr3_aa: CASSHGEGQPQHF

v_call: TRBV25-1
j_call: TRBJ1-6
cdr3_aa: CASSPQGFNSPLHF

v_call: TRBV10-2
j_call: TRBJ2-7
cdr3_aa: CASSESNRGTYEQYF

v_call: TRBV6-5
j_call: TRBJ2-7
cdr3_aa: CASSSGLGGEQYF

v_call: TRBV6-1
j_call: TRBJ2-3
cdr3_aa: CASSFREATDTQYF

v_call: TRBV29-1
j_call: TRBJ2-3
cdr3_aa: CSVGVSGTDTQYF

v_call: TRBV11-2
j_call: TRBJ2-1
cdr3_aa: CASSSRQGNEQFF

v_call: TRBV6-1
j_call: TRBJ1-1
cdr3_aa: CASGSIGNTEAFF

v_call: TRBV6-6
j_call: TRBJ1-1
cdr3_aa: CASSSAQNEAFF

v_call: TRBV29-1
j_call: TRBJ1-5
cdr3_aa: CSVVVRGDNQPQHF

v_call: TRBV10-1
j_call: TRBJ1-1
cdr3_aa: CASSLGGAGNTEAFF

v_call: TRBV30
j_call: TRBJ1-1
cdr3_aa: CVAGLFTEAFF

v_call: TRBV6-1
j_call: TRBJ2-7
cdr3_aa: CASSESRESYEQYF

v_call: TRBV4-2
j_call: TRBJ1-1
cdr3_aa: CASSQDSVWGGDTEAFF